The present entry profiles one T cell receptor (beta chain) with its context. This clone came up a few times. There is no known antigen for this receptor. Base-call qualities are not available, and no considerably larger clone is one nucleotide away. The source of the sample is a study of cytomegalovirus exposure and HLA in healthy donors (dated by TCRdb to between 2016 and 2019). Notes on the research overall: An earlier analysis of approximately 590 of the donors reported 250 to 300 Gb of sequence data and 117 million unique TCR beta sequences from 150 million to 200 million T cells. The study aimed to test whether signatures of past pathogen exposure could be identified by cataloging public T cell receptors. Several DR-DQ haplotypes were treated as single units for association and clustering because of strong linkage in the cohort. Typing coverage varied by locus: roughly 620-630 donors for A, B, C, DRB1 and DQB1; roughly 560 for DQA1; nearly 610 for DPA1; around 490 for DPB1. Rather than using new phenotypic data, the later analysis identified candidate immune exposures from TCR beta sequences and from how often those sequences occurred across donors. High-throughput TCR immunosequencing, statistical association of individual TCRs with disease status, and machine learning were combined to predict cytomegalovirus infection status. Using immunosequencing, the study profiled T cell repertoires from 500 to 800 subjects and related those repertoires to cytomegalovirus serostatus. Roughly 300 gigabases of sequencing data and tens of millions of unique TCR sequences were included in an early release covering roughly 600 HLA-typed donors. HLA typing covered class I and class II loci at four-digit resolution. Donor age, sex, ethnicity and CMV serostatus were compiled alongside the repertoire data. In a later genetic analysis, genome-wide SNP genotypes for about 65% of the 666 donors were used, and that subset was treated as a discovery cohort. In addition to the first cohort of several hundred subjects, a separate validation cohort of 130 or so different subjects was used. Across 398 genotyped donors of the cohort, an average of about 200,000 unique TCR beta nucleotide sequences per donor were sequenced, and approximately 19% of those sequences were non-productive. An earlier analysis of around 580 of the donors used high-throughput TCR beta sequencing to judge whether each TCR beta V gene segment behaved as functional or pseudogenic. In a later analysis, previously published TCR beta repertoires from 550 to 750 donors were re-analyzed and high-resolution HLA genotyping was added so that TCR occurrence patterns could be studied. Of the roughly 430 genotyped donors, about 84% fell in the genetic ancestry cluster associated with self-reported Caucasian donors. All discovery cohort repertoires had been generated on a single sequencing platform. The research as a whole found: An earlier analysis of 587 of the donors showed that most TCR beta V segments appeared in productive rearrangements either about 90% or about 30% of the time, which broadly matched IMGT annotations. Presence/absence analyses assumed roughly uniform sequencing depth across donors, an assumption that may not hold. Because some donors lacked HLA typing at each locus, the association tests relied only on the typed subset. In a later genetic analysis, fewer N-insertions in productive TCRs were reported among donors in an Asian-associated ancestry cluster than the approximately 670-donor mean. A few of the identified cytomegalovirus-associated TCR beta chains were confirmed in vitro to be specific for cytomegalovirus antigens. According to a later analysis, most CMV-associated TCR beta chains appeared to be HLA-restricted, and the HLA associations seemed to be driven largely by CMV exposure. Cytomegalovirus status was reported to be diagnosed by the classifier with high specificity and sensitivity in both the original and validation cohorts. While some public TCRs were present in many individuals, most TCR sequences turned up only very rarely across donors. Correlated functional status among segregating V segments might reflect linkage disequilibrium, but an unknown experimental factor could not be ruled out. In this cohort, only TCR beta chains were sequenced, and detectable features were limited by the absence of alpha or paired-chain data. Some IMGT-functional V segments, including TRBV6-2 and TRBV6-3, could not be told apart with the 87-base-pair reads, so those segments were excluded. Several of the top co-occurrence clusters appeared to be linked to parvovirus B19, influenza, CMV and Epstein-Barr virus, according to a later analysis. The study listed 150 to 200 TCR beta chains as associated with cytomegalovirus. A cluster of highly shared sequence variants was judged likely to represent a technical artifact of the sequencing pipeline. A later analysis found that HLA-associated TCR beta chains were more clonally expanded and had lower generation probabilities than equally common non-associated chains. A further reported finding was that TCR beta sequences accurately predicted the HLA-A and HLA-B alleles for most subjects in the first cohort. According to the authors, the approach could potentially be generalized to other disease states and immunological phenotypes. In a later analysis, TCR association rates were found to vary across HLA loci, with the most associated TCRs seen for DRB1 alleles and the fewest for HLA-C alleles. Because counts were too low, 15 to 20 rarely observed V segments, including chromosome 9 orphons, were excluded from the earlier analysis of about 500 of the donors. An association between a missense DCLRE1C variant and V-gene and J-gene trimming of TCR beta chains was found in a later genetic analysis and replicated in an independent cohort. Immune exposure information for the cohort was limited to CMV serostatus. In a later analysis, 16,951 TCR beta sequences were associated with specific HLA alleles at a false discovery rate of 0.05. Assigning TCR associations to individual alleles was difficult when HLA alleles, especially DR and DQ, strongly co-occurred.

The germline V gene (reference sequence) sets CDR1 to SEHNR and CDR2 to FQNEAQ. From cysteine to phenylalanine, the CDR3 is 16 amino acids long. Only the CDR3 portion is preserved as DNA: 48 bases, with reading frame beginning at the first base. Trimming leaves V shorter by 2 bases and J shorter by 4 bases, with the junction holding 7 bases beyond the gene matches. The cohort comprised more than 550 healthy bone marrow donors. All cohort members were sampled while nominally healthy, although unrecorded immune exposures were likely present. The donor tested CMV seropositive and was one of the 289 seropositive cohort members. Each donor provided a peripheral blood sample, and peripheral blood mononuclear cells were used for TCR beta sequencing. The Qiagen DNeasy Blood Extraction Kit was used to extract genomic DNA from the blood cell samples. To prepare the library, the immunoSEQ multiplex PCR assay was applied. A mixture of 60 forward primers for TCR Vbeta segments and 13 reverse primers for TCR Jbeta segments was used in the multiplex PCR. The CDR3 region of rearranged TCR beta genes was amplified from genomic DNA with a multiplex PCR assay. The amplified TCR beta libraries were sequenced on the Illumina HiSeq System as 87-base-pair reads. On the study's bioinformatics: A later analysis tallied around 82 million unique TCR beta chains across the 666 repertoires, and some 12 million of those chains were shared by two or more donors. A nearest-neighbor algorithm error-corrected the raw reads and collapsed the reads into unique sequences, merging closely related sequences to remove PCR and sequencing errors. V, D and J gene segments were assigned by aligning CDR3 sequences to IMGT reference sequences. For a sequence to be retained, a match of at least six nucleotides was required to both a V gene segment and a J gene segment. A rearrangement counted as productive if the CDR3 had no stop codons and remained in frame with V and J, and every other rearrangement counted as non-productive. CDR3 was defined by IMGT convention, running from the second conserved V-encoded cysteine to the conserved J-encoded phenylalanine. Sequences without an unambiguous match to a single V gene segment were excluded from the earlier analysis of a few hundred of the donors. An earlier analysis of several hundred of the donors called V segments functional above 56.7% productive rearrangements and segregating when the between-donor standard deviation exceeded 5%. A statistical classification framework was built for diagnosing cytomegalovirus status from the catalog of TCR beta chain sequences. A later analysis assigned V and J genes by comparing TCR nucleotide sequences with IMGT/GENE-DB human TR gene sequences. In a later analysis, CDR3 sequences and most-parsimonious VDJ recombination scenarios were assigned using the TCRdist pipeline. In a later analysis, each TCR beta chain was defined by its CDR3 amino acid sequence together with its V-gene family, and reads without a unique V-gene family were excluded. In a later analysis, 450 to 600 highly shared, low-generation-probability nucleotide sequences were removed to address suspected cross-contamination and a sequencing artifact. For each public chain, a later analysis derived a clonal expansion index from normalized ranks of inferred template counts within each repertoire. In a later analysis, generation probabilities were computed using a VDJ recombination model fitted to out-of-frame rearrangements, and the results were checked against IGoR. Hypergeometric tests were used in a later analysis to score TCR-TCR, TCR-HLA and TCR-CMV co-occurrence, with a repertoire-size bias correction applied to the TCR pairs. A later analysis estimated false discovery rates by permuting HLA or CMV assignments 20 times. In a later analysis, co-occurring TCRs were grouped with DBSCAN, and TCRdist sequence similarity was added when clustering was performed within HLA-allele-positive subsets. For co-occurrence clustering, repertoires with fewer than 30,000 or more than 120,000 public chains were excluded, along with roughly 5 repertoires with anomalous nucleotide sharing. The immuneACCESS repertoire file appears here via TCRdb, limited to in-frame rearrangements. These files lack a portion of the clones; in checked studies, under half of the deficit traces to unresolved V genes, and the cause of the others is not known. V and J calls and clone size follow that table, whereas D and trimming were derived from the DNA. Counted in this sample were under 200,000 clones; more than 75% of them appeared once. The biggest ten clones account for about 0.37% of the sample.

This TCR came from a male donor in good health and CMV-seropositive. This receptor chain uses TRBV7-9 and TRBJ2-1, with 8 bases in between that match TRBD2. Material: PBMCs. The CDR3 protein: CASSLSSASGYNEQFF. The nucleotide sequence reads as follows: TGTGCCAGCAGCTTAAGCTCGGCTAGCGGGTACAATGAGCAGTTCTTC.